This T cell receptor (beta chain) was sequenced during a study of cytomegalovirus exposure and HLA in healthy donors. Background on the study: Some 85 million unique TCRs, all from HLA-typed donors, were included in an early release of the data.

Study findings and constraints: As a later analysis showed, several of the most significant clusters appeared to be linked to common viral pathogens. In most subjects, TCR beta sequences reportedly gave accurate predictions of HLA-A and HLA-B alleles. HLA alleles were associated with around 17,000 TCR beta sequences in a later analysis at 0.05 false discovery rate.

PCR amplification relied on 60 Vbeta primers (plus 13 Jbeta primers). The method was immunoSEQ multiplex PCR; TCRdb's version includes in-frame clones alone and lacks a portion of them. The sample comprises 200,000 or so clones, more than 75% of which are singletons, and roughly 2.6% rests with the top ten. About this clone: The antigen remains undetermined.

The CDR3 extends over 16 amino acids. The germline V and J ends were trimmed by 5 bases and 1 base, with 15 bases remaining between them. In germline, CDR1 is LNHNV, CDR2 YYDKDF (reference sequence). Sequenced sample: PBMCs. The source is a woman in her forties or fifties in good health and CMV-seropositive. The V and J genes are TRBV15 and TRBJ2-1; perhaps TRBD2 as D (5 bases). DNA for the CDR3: TGTGCCACCAGCTCTTCGACGGGAAAATCCTACAATGAGCAGTTCTTC. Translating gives CATSSSTGKSYNEQFF.